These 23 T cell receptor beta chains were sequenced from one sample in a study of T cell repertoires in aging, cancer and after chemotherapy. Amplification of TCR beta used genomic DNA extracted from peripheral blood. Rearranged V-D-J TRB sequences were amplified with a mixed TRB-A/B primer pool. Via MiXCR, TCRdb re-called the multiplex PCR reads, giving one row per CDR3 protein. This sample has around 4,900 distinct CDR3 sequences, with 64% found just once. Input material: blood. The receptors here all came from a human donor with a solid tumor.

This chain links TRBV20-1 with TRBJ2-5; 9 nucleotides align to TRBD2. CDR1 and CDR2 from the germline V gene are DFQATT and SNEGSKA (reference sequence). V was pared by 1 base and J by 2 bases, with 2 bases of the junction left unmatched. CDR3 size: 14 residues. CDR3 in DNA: TGCAGTGCTAGAGTAGCGGGGGTTCAAGAGACCCAGTACTTC. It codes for CSARVAGVQETQYF.

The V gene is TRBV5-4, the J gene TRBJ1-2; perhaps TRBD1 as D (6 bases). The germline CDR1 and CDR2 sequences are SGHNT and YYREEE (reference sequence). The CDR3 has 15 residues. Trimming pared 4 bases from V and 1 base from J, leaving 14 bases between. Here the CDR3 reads CASSRPSGVNYGYTF. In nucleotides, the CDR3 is TGTGCCAGCAGCCGTCCCTCAGGGGTTAACTATGGCTACACCTTC. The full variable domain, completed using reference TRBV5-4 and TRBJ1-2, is ETGVTQSPTHLIKTRGQQVTLRCSSQSGHNTVSWYQQALGQGPQFIFQYYREEENGRGNFPPRFSGLQFPNYSSELNVNALELDDSALYLCASSRPSGVNYGYTFGSGTRLTVV.

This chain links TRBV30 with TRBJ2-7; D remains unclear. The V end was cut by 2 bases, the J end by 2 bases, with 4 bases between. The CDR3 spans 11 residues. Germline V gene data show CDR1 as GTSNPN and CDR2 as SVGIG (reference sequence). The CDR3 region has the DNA TGTGCCTGGAGTATGCCCTACGAGCAGTACTTC. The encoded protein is CAWSMPYEQYF.

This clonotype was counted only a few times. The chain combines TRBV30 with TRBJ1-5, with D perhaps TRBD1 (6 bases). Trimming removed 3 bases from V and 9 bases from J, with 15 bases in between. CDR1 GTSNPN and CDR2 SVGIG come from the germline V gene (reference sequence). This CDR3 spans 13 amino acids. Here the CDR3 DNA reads TGTGCCTGGAGAAGCAGGGGTTTAGGGCCCCAGCATTTT. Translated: CAWRSRGLGPQHF.

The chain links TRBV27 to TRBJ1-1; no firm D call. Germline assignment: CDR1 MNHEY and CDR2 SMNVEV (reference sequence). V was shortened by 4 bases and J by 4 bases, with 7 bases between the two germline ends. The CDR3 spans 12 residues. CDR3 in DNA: TGTGCCAGCAGTTCGGTCGGCACTGAAGCTTTCTTT. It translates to CASSSVGTEAFF.

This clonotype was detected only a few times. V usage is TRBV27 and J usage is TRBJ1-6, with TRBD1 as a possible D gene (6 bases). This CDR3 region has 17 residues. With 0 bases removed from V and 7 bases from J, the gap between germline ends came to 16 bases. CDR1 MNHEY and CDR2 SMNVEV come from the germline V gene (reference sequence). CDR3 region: CASSLSKFGGRNSPLHF. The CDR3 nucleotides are TGTGCCAGCAGTTTATCGAAATTCGGGGGGCGCAATTCACCCCTCCACTTT.

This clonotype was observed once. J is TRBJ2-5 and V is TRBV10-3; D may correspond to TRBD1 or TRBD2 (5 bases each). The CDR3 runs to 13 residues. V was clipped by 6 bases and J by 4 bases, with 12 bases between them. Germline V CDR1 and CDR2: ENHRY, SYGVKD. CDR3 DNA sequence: TGTGCCATCAGCCCCCGGGACCGAGAGACCCAGTACTTC. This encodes CAISPRDRETQYF.

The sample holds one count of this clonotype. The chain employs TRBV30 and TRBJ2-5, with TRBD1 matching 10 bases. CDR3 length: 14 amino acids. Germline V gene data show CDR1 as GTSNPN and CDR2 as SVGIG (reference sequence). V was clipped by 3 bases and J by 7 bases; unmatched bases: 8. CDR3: CAWSNGQGGLTQYF. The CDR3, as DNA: TGTGCCTGGAGCAATGGACAGGGGGGATTGACCCAGTACTTC.

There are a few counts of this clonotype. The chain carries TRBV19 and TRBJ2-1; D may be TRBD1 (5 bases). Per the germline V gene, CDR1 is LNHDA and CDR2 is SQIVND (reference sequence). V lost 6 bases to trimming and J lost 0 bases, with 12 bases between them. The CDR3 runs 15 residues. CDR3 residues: CASSLQGSSYNEQFF. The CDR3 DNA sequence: TGTGCCAGTAGCCTCCAGGGAAGCTCCTACAATGAGCAGTTCTTC.

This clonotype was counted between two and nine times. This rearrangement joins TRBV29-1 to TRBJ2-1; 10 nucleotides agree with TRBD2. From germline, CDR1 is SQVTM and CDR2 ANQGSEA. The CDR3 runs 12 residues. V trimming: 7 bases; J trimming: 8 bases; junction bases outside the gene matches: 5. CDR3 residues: CSGAGGQDEQFF. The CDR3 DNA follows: TGCAGCGGAGCGGGAGGGCAGGATGAGCAGTTCTTC.

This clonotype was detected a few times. CDR3 coding DNA: TGTGCCTGGAGTGGCGGGGGCGCAGGGGAGAACACTGAAGCTTTCTTT. Residues: CAWSGGGAGENTEAFF. V and J are TRBV30 and TRBJ1-1; a possible D gene is TRBD1 (6 bases). Germline V gene sequence: CDR1 GTSNPN, CDR2 SVGIG (reference sequence). Trimming took 1 base from V and 1 from J, leaving 16 bases between them. There are 16 residues in the CDR3.

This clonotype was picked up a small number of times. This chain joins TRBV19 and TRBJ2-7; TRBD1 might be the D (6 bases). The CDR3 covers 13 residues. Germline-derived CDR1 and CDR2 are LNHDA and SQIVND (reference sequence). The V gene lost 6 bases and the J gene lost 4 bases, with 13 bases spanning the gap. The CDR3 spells CASSGLRGYEQYF. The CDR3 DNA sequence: TGTGCCAGTAGCGGACTTAGGGGGTACGAGCAGTACTTC. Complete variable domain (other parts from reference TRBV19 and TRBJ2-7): DGGITQSPKYLFRKEGQNVTLSCEQNLNHDAMYWYRQDPGQGLRLIYYSQIVNDFQKGDIAEGYSVSREKKESFPLTVTSAQKNPTAFYLCASSGLRGYEQYFGPGTRLTVT.

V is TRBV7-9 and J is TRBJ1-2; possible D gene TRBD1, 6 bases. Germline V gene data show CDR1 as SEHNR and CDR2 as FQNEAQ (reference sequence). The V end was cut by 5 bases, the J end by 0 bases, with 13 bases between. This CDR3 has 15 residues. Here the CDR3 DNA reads TGTGCCAGCAGCCCGCGGGACAAACCTAACTATGGCTACACCTTC. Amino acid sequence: CASSPRDKPNYGYTF. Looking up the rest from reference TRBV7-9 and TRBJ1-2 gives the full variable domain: DTGVSQNPRHKITKRGQNVTFRCDPISEHNRLYWYRQTLGQGPEFLTYFQNEAQLEKSRLLSDRFSAERPKGSFSTLEIQRTEQGDSAMYLCASSPRDKPNYGYTFGSGTRLTVV.

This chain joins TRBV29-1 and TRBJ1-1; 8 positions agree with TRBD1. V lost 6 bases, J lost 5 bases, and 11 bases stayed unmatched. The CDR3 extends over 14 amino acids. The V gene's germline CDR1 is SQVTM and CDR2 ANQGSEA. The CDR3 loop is CSVLHQGAHTEAFF. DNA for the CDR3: TGCAGCGTCCTCCACCAGGGGGCACATACTGAAGCTTTCTTT.

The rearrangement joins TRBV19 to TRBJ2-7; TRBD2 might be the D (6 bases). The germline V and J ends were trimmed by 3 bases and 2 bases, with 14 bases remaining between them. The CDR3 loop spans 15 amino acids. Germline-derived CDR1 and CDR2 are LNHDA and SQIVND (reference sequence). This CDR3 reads CASSIRQGGTYEQYF. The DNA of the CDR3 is TGTGCCAGTAGTATCCGGCAGGGAGGAACCTACGAGCAGTACTTC.

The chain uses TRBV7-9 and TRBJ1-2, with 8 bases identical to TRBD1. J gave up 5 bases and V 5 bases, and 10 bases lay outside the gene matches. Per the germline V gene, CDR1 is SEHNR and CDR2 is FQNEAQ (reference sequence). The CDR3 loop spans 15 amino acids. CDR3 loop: CASSETTDRVYGYTF. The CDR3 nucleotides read TGTGCCAGCAGCGAAACAACGGACAGGGTGTATGGCTACACCTTC.

CDR3 in DNA: TGTGCCAGCAGTGAAGGCGCAACAGGTGTGCAGTATTTT. Encoded protein: CASSEGATGVQYF. The chain uses TRBV6-1 and TRBJ2-3; tentatively, D is TRBD1 (5 bases). V was trimmed by 1 base and J by 11 bases, leaving 13 bases between them. Looked up from germline, CDR1 is MNHNS and CDR2 is SASEGT. CDR3 length equals 13 residues.

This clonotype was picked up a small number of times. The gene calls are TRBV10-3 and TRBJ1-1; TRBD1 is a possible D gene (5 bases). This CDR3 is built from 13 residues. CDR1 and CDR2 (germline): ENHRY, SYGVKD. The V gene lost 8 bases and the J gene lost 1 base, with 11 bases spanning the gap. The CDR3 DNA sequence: TGTGCCATCCACGGGGCGGGGAACACTGAAGCTTTCTTT. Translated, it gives CAIHGAGNTEAFF.

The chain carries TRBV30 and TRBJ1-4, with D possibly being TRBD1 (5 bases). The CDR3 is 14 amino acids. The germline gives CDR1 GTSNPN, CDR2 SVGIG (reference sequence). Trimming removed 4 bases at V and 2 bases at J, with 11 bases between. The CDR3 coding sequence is TGTGCCTGGACCTCGACAGTCACTAATGAAAAACTGTTTTTT. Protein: CAWTSTVTNEKLFF.

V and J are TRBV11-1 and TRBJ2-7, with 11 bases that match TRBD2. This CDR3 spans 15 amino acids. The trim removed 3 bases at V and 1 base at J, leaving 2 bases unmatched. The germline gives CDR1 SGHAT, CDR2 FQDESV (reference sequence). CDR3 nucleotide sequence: TGTGCCAGCAGCTTTAGACTAGCGGGGTCCTACGAGCAGTACTTC. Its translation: CASSFRLAGSYEQYF.

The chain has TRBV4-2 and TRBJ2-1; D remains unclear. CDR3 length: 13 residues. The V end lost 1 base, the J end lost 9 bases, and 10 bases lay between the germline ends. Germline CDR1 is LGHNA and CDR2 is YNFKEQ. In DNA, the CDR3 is TGTGCCAGCAGCCAAGTCATGGCCCGTGAGCAGTTCTTC. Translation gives CASSQVMAREQFF.

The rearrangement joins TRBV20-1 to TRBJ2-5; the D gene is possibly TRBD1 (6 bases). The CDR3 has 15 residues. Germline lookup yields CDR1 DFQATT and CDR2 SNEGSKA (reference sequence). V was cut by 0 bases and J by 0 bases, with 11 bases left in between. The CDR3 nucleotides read TGCAGTGCTAGAGATCGACAGGACAACCAAGAGACCCAGTACTTC. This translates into CSARDRQDNQETQYF.

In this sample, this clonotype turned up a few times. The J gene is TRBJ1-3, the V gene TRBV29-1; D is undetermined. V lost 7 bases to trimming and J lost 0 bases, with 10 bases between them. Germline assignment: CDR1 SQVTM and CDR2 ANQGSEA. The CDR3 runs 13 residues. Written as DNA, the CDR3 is TGCAGCGGGTTTACTGACTCTGGAAACACCATATATTTT. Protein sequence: CSGFTDSGNTIYF. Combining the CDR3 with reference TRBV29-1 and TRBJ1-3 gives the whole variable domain SAVISQKPSRDICQRGTSLTIQCQVDSQVTMMFWYRQQPGQSLTLIATANQGSEATYESGFVIDKFPISRPNLTFSTLTVSNMSPEDSSIYLCSGFTDSGNTIYFGEGSWLTVV.